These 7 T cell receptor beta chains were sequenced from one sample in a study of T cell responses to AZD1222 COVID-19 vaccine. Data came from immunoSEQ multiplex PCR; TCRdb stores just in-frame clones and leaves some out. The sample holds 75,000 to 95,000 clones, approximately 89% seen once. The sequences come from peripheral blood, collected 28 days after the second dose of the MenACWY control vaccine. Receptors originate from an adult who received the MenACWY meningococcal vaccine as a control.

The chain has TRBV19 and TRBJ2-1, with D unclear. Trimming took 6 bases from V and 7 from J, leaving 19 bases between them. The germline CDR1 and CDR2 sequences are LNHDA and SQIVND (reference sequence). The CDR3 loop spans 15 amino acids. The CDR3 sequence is CASSYYGGLGNEQFF. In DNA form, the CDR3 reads TGTGCCAGTAGCTATTACGGTGGTTTGGGAAATGAGCAGTTCTTC.

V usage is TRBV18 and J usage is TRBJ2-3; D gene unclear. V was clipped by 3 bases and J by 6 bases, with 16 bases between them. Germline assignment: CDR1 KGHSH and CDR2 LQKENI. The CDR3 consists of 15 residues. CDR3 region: CASSPQKGHEDTQYF. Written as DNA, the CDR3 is TGTGCCAGCTCACCCCAAAAGGGCCACGAGGATACGCAGTATTTT. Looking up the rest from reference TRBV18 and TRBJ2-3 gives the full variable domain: NAGVMQNPRHLVRRRGQEARLRCSPMKGHSHVYWYRQLPEEGLKFMVYLQKENIIDESGMPKERFSAEFPKEGPSILRIQQVVRGDSAAYFCASSPQKGHEDTQYFGPGTRLTVL.

The CDR3 here is CASSPGTGRTYEQYF. CDR3 DNA: TGTGCCAGCAGCCCGGGGACAGGGAGGACCTACGAGCAGTACTTC. The chain joins TRBV7-9 to TRBJ2-7; 9 bases agree with TRBD1. Trimming took 5 bases from V and 2 from J; bases not matched to a gene: 7. Germline V CDR1 and CDR2: SEHNR, FQNEAQ (reference sequence). This CDR3 region has 15 residues.

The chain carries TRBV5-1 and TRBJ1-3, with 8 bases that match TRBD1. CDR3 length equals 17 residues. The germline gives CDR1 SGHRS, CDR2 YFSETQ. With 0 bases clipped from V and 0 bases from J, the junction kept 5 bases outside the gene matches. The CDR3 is CASSLEAGGDSGNTIYF. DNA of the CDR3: TGCGCCAGCAGCTTGGAGGCAGGGGGCGACTCTGGAAACACCATATATTTT.

The chain's CDR3 is CASSVGTGYSEKLFF. The CDR3 bases are TGTGCCAGCAGCGTTGGGACAGGGTATAGCGAAAAACTGTTTTTT. The rearrangement uses TRBV9 and TRBJ1-4; 9 bases agree with TRBD1. The germline gives CDR1 SGDLS, CDR2 YYNGEE. Trimming took 2 bases from V and 8 from J; bases not matched to a gene: 7. The CDR3 totals 15 residues.

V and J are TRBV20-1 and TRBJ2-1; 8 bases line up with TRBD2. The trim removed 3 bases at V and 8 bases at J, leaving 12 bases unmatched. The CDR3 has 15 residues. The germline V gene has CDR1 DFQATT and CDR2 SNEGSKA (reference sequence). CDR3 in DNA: TGCAGTGCTAGTCCCGGACTAGCCTACTTGGATGAGCAGTTCTTC. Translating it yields CSASPGLAYLDEQFF.

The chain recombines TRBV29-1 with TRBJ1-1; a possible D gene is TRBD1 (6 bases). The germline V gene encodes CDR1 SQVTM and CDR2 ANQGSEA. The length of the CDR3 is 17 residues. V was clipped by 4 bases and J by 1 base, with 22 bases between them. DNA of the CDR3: TGCAGCGTTGCGGGTGTAGGGGGAGGATTGTCGAACACTGAAGCTTTCTTT. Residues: CSVAGVGGGLSNTEAFF. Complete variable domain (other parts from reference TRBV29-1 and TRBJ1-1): SAVISQKPSRDICQRGTSLTIQCQVDSQVTMMFWYRQQPGQSLTLIATANQGSEATYESGFVIDKFPISRPNLTFSTLTVSNMSPEDSSIYLCSVAGVGGGLSNTEAFFGQGTRLTVV.